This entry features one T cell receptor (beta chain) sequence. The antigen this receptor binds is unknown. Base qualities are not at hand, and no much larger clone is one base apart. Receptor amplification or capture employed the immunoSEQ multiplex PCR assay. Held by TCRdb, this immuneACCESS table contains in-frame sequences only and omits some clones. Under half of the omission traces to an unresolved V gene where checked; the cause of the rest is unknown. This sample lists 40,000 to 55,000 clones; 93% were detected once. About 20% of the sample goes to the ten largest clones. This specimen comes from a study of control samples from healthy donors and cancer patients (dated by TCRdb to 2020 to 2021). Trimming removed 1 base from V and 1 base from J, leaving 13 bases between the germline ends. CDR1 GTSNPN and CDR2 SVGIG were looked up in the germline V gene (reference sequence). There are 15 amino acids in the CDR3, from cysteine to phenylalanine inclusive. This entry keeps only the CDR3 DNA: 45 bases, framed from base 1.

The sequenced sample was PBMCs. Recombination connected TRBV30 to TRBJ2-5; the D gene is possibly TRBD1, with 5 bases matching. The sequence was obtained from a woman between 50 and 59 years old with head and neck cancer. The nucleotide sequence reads TGTGCCTGGAGTGGGGGTACAGGACCCCAAGAGACCCAGTACTTC. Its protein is CAWSGGTGPQETQYF.